The sequence of this T cell receptor (beta chain) was determined in a study of cytomegalovirus exposure and HLA in healthy donors. A multiplex PCR was run with 60 Vbeta primers and 13 Jbeta primers. Assay: immunoSEQ multiplex PCR; the TCRdb copy retains only in-frame clones and omits some. The table records some 120,000 clones, about three quarters of them present only once. Trimming left V 0 bases short and J 3 bases short, with 18 bases between. The CDR3 is 17 amino acids. Germline V gene sequence: CDR1 SGDLS, CDR2 YYNGEE. Notes on this clone: The antigen is undetermined.

Study findings and constraints: TCR beta V- and J-gene trimming, according to a later analysis, was linked to a missense DCLRE1C variant.

The sequencing sample was made of PBMCs. The rearrangement uses TRBV9 and TRBJ1-2; tentative D call: TRBD1 (5 bases). The origin of this receptor is a man aged 35-49 years in good health and CMV-seropositive. The CDR3 region has the DNA TGTGCCAGCAGCGTAGGCCGTCGGCCAGGACATGACTATGGCTACACCTTC. Its protein is CASSVGRRPGHDYGYTF.